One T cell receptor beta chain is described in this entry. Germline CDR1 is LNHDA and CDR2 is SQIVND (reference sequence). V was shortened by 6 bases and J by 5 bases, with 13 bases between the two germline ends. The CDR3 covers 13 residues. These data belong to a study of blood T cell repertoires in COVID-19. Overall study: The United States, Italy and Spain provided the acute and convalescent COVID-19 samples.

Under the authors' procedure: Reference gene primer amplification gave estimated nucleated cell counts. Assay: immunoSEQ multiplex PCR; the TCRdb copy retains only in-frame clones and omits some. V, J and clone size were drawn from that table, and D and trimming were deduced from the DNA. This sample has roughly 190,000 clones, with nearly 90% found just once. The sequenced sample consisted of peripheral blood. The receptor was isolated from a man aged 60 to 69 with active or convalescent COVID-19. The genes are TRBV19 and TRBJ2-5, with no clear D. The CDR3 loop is CASSSSRFETQYF. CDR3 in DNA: TGTGCCAGTAGCAGTAGCCGGTTTGAGACCCAGTACTTC.